This TCR beta chain was obtained from a study of T cell responses to AZD1222 COVID-19 vaccine. V trimming: 3 bases; J trimming: 2 bases; junction bases outside the gene matches: 4. The CDR3 extends over 14 amino acids. Germline V lookup: CDR1 SGHTA, CDR2 FQGNSA. Second-dose recipients at about 4 or about 12 weeks were treated as one pooled group. Study-wide results and caveats: Clonal diversity was possibly underestimated; the donors were predominantly white British and more often female. It was only after the peak T cell response that any repertoires were sampled. With two AZD1222 doses given, Spike-specific TCR breadth and depth both rose.

Sequencing used immunoSEQ multiplex PCR; TCRdb keeps in-frame clones, though not all of them. This sample has 120,000 to 150,000 clones, with about 82% found just once. Concerning this clone itself: Antigen: not known.

The sequencing used peripheral blood, collected 28 days after the second AZD1222 dose. The source is an adult who received the AZD1222 COVID-19 vaccine. The rearrangement uses TRBV7-2 and TRBJ2-7; 7 nucleotides agree with TRBD1. The CDR3 nucleotides are TGTGCCAGCAGCTTTCGGACAGGAACCTACGAGCAGTACTTC. Translation: CASSFRTGTYEQYF.